The clone carrying this T cell receptor (beta chain) appeared a few times. The target antigen is unknown. Germline V lookup: CDR1 SGHVS, CDR2 FNYEAQ. V shed 2 bases and J 2 bases; nucleotides not matched to a gene: 10. This CDR3 region has 19 residues. Treatment: oral pan-JAK inhibitor, 5-10 mg twice daily. The data originate from a study of CD8+ T cells in alopecia areata. Study details: Each day, treated patients took oral tofacitinib twice, at 5 to 10 mg per dose.

General study points: Scalp repertoires also include resident alphabeta T cells from normal skin.

RNA extraction was followed by reverse transcription into cDNA, which acted as the sequencing template. Assay used: immunoSEQ multiplex PCR; TCRdb lists only in-frame clones, some missing. The data hold about 180,000 clones, with about 51% observed a single time. This sequence was found in a human donor with alopecia areata. The chain couples TRBV7-6 to TRBJ2-3; 13 nucleotides line up with TRBD2. Specimen: CD8+ T cells sorted from blood, collected around week 54, from a patient treated with tofacitinib. This CDR3 reads CASSLFDWTSGGVTDTQYF. As DNA, the CDR3 is TGTGCCAGCAGCTTATTTGACTGGACTAGCGGGGGAGTCACAGATACGCAGTATTTT.